The 5 T cell receptor beta chains in this list originate from one sample, sequenced in a study of T cell changes during pregnancy in multiple sclerosis. Only in-frame clones appear in the TCRdb table, and some are missing; sequencing was by immunoSEQ multiplex PCR. The sample consists of 93,000 or so clones, 80% to 95% of them appearing once. The material was peripheral blood, obtained before pregnancy. These receptors were obtained from a female donor with multiple sclerosis, enrolled in a pregnancy study.

The chain has TRBV29-1 and TRBJ2-7; 7 nucleotides agree with TRBD1. The germline CDR1 and CDR2 sequences are SQVTM and ANQGSEA. Trimming took 7 bases from V and 3 from J; bases not matched to a gene: 9. This CDR3 is 13 amino acids long. CDR3 coding DNA: TGCAGCGGGAGACAGGGCCCTAGCTACGAGCAGTACTTC. Its protein is CSGRQGPSYEQYF.

This clone appeared a single time. This sequence joins TRBV2 and TRBJ2-2; tentative D call: TRBD1 (6 bases). CDR3 length: 19 residues. V lost 2 bases to trimming and J lost 2 bases, with 21 bases between them. The germline CDR1 and CDR2 sequences are SNHLY and FYNNEI. CDR3: CASSESFSWGPGNTGELFF. CDR3 sequence (DNA): TGTGCCAGCAGTGAATCCTTTAGTTGGGGGCCAGGAAACACCGGGGAGCTGTTTTTT.

The V gene is TRBV4-3, the J gene TRBJ1-2; D is undetermined. This CDR3 region has 16 residues. The germline V gene encodes CDR1 LGHNA and CDR2 YSLEER. V lost 0 bases and J 0 bases, leaving 11 bases between the germline ends. As DNA, the CDR3 is TGCGCCAGCAGCCAAGATCCCCGGCTAGCTAACTATGGCTACACCTTC. Its protein product is CASSQDPRLANYGYTF.

This chain connects TRBV28 to TRBJ2-7; 8 positions agree with TRBD2. Germline CDR1 and CDR2: MDHEN and SYDVKM. The CDR3 runs 16 residues. Germline trimming cut 5 bases from V and 3 bases from J; bases unmatched to any gene: 12. The CDR3 region is CASSPEGLGEGYEQYF. As DNA, the CDR3 is TGTGCCAGCAGTCCAGAGGGACTAGGGGAGGGCTACGAGCAGTACTTC.

The chain employs TRBV2 and TRBJ2-3, with 15 bases fitting TRBD2. The V gene end was trimmed by 6 bases and the J gene end by 7 bases; junction bases not matched to a gene: 20. The CDR3 has 20 amino acids. CDR1 SNHLY and CDR2 FYNNEI come from the germline V gene. This chain's CDR3 is CASREPGLAGGQGKTNTQYF. Written as DNA, the CDR3 is TGTGCCAGCAGGGAACCCGGACTAGCGGGGGGGCAAGGAAAAACAAATACGCAGTATTTT.